This T cell receptor beta chain derives from a study of T-cell memory formation after mild COVID-19. Whole-study findings and limits: Within pre-infection memory, some responding clones were found, suggesting cross-reactive memory joined.

TCRdb reprocessed the 5' RACE reads with MiXCR, giving one entry per CDR3 protein. The repertoire holds around 310,000 distinct CDR3 sequences, with approximately 15% as singletons. This clonotype came up many times. Its specificity is not known. CDR1 and CDR2 (germline): LGHDT, YNNKEL (reference sequence). V was pared by 4 bases and J by 2 bases, with 11 bases between. The CDR3 contains 14 residues. The rearrangement uses TRBV3-1 and TRBJ2-5, with a weak D call TRBD1 (6 bases). The clonotype was recovered from a man younger than 35 who had mild COVID-19 (a few samples of this study predate the infection). Cell type and time point are not known. Sample: PBMCs or a T cell subset sorted from them (not recorded which). The CDR3 region has the DNA TGTGCCAGCAGCCTCGGGACACATCAAGAGACCCAGTACTTC. Translating gives CASSLGTHQETQYF.